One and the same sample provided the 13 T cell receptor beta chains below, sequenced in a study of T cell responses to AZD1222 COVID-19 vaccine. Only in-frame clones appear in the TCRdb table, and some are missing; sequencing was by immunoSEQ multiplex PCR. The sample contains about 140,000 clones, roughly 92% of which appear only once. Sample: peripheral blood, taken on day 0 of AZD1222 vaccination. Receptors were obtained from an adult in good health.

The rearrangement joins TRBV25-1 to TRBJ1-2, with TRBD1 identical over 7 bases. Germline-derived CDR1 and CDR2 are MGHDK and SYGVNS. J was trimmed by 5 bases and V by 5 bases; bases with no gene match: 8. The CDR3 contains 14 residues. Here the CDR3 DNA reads TGTGCCAGCAGTTCCATGGGACAGTCATATGGCTACACCTTC. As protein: CASSSMGQSYGYTF.

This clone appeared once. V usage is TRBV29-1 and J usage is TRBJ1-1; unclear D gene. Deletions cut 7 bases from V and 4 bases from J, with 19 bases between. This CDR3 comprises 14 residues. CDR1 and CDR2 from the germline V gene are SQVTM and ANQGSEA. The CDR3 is CSAIGFESGTEAFF. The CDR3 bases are TGCAGCGCCATCGGGTTTGAGAGCGGCACTGAAGCTTTCTTT.

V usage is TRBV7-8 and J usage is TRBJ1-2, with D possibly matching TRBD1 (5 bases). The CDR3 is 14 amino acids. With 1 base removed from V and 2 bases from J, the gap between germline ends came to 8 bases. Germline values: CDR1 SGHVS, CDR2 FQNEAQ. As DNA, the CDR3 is TGTGCCAGCAGCTTAGGAGGGGCCAACTATGGCTACACCTTC. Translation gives CASSLGGANYGYTF.

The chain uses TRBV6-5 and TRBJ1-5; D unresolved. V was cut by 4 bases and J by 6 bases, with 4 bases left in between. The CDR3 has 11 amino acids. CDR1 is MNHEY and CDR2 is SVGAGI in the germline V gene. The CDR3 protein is CASSLGQPQHF. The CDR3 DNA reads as TGTGCCAGCAGTTTGGGTCAGCCCCAGCATTTT.

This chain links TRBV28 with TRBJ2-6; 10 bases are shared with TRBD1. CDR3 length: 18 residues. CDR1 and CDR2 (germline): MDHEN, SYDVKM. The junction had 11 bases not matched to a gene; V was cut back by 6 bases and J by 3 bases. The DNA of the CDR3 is TGTGCCAGCAGGGACCCGGGACAGGGGAAGTTTGGGGCCAACGTCCTGACTTTC. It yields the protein CASRDPGQGKFGANVLTF.

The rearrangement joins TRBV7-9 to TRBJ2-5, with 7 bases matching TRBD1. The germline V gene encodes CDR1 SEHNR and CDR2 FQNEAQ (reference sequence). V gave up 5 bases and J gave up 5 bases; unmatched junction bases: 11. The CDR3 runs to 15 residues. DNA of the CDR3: TGTGCCAGCAGCGCCGGACAGGAGGTTCGGGAGACCCAGTACTTC. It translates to CASSAGQEVRETQYF. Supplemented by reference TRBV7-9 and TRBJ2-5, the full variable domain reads DTGVSQNPRHKITKRGQNVTFRCDPISEHNRLYWYRQTLGQGPEFLTYFQNEAQLEKSRLLSDRFSAERPKGSFSTLEIQRTEQGDSAMYLCASSAGQEVRETQYFGPGTRLLVL.

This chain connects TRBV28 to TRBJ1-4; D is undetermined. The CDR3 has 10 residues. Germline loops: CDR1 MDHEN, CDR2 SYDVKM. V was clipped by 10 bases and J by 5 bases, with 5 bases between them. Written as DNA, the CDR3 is TGTGCCACTCAAAATGAAAAACTGTTTTTT. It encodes CATQNEKLFF.

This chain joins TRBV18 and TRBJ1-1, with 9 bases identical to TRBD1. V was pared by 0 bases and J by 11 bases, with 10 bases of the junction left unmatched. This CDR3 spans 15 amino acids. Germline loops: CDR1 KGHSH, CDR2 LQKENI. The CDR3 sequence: CASSPPLGQGNGAFF. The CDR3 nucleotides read TGTGCCAGCTCACCACCTCTCGGACAGGGGAATGGGGCTTTCTTT.

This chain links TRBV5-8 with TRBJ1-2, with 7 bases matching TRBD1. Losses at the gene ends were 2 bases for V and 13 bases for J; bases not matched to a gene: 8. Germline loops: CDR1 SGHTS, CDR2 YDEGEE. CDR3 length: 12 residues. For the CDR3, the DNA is TGTGCCAGCAGCTTCGACAGGGAGGCTTTCACCTTC. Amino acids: CASSFDREAFTF.

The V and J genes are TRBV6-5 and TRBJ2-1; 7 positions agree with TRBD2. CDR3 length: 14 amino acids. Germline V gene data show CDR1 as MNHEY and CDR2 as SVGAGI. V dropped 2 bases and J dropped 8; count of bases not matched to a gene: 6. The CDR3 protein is CASSYVAGVDEQFF. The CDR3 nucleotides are TGTGCCAGCAGTTACGTTGCGGGGGTCGATGAGCAGTTCTTC.

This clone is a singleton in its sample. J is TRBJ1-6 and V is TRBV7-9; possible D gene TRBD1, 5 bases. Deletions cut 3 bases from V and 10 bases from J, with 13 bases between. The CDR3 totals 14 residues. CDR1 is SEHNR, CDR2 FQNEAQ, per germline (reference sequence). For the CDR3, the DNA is TGTGCCAGCAGCTTTTTCGGGGCCTTATCACCCCTCCACTTT. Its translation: CASSFFGALSPLHF.

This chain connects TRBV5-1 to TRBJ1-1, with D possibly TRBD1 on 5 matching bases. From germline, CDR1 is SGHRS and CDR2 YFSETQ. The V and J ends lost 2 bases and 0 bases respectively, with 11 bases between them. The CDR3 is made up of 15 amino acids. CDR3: CASSFAGPVNTEAFF. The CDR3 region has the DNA TGCGCCAGCAGCTTCGCGGGACCGGTGAACACTGAAGCTTTCTTT.

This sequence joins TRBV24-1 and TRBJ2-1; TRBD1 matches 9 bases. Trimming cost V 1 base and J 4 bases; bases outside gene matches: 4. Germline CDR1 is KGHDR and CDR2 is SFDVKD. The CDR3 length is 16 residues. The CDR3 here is CATSDFTGGAYNEQFF. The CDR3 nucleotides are TGTGCCACCAGTGATTTTACAGGGGGCGCGTACAATGAGCAGTTCTTC.